This T cell receptor (beta chain) is drawn from a study of identical twins. Study-level results: Weaker excess twin sharing was seen among beta out-of-frame sequences.

Germline-derived CDR1 and CDR2 are SGHTA and FQGNSA. CDR3 length: 12 residues. V shed 1 base and J shed 7 bases, with 4 bases lying between them. For this clonotype: The target antigen is unknown.

Each CDR3 protein is one row after TCRdb ran MiXCR on the 5' RACE reads. Counted here are 1.5 million or so distinct CDR3 sequences, about 30% occurring once; the ten biggest clones make up about 0.25%. The sample consisted of cord blood. This chain connects TRBV7-2 to TRBJ2-2; D unclear. This clonotype was sampled from a newborn girl in good health. The CDR3 DNA sequence: TGTGCCAGCAGCTTAGAGGTCGGGGAGCTGTTTTTT. Translated: CASSLEVGELFF.